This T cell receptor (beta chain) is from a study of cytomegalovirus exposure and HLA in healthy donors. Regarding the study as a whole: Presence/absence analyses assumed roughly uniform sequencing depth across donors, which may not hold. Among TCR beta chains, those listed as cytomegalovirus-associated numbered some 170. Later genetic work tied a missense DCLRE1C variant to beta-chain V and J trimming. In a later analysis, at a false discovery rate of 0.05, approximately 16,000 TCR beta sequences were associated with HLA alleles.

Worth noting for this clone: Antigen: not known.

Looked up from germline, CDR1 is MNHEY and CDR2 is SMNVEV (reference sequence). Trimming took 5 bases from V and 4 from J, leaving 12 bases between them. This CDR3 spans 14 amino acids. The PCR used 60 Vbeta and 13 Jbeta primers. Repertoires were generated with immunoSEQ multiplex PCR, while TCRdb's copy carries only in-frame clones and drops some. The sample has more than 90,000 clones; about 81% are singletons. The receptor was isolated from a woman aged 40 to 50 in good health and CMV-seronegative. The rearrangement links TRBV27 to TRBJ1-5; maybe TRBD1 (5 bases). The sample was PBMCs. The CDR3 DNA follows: TGTGCCAGCAGTGGGACCGGAGGGAATCAGCCCCAGCATTTT. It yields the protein CASSGTGGNQPQHF.